This T cell receptor beta chain was profiled in a study of blood T cells in healthy people across ages. Through a sample-barcoded 5' primer and a J-beta primer mix, a second PCR was run for roughly 6 to 12 cycles. Each CDR3 protein gets one entry after TCRdb re-called the 5' RACE reads with MiXCR. This table has 580,000 or so distinct CDR3 sequences, roughly 48% appearing once. This CDR3 has 14 residues. Germline CDR1 and CDR2: SEHNR and FQNEAQ (reference sequence). Trimming removed 2 bases at V and 8 bases at J, with 15 bases between. This receptor was identified in a man at least 80 years old in good health. Sample: blood. This sequence joins TRBV7-9 and TRBJ1-2; unclear D gene. Here the CDR3 reads CASSLLATQDGYTF. The DNA for the CDR3 is TGTGCCAGCAGCTTATTAGCCACCCAGGACGGCTACACCTTC.